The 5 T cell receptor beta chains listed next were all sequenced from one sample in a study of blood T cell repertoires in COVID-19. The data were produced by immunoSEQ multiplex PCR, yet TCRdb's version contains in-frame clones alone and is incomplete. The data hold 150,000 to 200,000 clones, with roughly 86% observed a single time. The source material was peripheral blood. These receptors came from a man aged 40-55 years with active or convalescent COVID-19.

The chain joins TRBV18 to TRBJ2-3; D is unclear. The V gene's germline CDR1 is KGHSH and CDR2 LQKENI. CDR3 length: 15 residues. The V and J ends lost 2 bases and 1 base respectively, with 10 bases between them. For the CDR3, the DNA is TGTGCCAGCTCACCAGGCAGTTTGGGCACAGATACGCAGTATTTT. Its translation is CASSPGSLGTDTQYF.

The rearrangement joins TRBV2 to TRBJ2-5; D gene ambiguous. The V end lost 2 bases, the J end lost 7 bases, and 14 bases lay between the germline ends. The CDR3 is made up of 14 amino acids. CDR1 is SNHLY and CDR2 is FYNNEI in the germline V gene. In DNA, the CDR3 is TGTGCCAGCAGTGAAACTCCGGGTGCCGGGACCCAGTACTTC. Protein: CASSETPGAGTQYF. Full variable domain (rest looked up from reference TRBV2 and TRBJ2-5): EPEVTQTPSHQVTQMGQEVILRCVPISNHLYFYWYRQILGQKVEFLVSFYNNEISEKSEIFDDQFSVERPDGSNFTLKIRSTKLEDSAMYFCASSETPGAGTQYFGPGTRLLVL.

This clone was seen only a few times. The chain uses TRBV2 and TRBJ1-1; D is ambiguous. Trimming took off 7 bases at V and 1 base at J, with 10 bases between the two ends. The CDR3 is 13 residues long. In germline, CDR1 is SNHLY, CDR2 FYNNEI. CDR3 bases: TGTGCCAGCATTCCTACCTGGAACACTGAAGCTTTCTTT. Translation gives CASIPTWNTEAFF.

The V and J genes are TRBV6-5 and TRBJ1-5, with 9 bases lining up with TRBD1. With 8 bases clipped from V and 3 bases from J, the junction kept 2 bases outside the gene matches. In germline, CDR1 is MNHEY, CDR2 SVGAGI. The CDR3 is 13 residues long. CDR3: CASGDRVNQPQHF. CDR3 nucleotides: TGTGCCAGCGGGGACAGGGTCAATCAGCCCCAGCATTTT.

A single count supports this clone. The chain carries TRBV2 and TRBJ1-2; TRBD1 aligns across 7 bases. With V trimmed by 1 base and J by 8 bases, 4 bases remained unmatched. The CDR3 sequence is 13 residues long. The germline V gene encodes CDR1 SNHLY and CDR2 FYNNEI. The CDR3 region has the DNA TGTGCCAGCAGTGAAGACAGGGGCGACGGCTACACCTTC. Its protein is CASSEDRGDGYTF. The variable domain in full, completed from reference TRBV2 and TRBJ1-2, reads EPEVTQTPSHQVTQMGQEVILRCVPISNHLYFYWYRQILGQKVEFLVSFYNNEISEKSEIFDDQFSVERPDGSNFTLKIRSTKLEDSAMYFCASSEDRGDGYTFGSGTRLTVV.